Here is one T cell receptor (beta chain) with its context. Its matching antigen is unknown. Per the germline V gene, CDR1 is LNHDA and CDR2 is SQIVND (reference sequence). This CDR3 is 16 amino acids long. Trimming took off 2 bases at V and 1 base at J, with 15 bases between the two ends. TCRdb's table, derived via immunoSEQ multiplex PCR, lists solely in-frame clones and lacks some. Among some 240,000 clones, approximately 83% were seen once, and the ten largest hold over 0.95%. This entry is derived from a study of cytomegalovirus exposure and HLA in healthy donors. General study points: The authors confirmed in vitro that a few CMV-associated chains were specific for CMV antigens. The study put some 160 TCR beta chains on its list as cytomegalovirus-associated. Most TCR sequences were uncommon, yet certain public TCRs appeared in many donors.

This sequence originates from a woman between 25 and 40 years old in good health and CMV-seropositive. The genes are TRBV19 and TRBJ2-7, with D possibly being TRBD1 (6 bases). The specimen sequenced was PBMCs. CDR3 residues: CASSIFPTGASYEQYF. The CDR3 coding sequence is TGTGCCAGTAGTATATTTCCGACAGGCGCATCCTACGAGCAGTACTTC.